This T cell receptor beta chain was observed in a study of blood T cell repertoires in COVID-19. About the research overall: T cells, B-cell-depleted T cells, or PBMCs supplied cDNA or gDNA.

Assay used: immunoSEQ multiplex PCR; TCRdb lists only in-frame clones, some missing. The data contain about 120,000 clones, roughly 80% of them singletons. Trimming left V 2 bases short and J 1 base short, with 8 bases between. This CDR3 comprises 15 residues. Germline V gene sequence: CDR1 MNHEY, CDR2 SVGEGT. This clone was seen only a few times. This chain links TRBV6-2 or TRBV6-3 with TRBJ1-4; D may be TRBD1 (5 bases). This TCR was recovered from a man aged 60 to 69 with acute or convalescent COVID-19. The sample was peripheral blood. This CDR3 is CASSYRGGTNEKLFF. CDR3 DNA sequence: TGTGCCAGCAGTTACAGGGGAGGAACTAATGAAAAACTGTTTTTT.